The T cell receptor (beta chain) under discussion was sequenced for a study of T cell changes during pregnancy in multiple sclerosis. With 0 bases removed from V and 6 bases from J, the gap between germline ends came to 18 bases. Looked up from germline, CDR1 is LGHNA and CDR2 is YSLEER. The CDR3 spans 16 residues. Repertoires were generated with immunoSEQ multiplex PCR, while TCRdb's copy carries only in-frame clones and drops some. Of 46,000 or so clones listed, 90% to 95% are singletons. Sequences were derived from CD8+ T cells from peripheral blood mononuclear cells, sampled after pregnancy. The clonotype comes from a female donor with multiple sclerosis, enrolled in a pregnancy study. The V gene is TRBV4-3, the J gene TRBJ2-7; possibly TRBD2 for D (7 bases). The CDR3 is CASSQDRGGGPLEQYF. CDR3 sequence (DNA): TGCGCCAGCAGCCAAGATCGAGGGGGGGGGCCGCTCGAGCAGTACTTC.